The 19 T cell receptor beta chains below were found in one sample sequenced in a study of CD8+CD57+ T cells in acquired aplastic anemia. Genomic DNA was employed as the template in profiling TCR beta VDJ and CDR3. TCRdb reprocessed the reads via MiXCR and lists one record per CDR3 protein. There are about 180,000 distinct CDR3 sequences in the sample; 46% occur only once, and approximately 2.9% lies in the top ten. What was sequenced was sorted CD4+, CD8+, or CD8+CD57+ T cells (not recorded which) from PBMCs. These receptor sequences come from a human donor in good health.

This clonotype was seen ten or more times. The V and J genes are TRBV9 and TRBJ2-1; D gene ambiguous. Trimming pared 0 bases from V and 6 bases from J, leaving 10 bases between. Germline V CDR1 and CDR2: SGDLS, YYNGEE. The CDR3 runs to 14 residues. The CDR3 bases are TGTGCCAGCAGCGTAGGACTTTCTTCCAATGAGCAGTTCTTC. Encoded protein: CASSVGLSSNEQFF.

This clonotype was found many times. This chain's CDR3 is CASSYGNRGNEQFF. The CDR3 DNA sequence: TGTGCCAGCAGTTACGGAAATCGGGGTAATGAGCAGTTCTTC. The gene calls are TRBV6-6 and TRBJ2-1, with D perhaps matching TRBD2 (5 bases). Germline loops: CDR1 MNHNY, CDR2 SVGAGI (reference sequence). V was trimmed by 2 bases and J by 7 bases, leaving 12 bases between them. This CDR3 has 14 amino acids.

The chain has TRBV25-1 and TRBJ2-1; tentatively, D is TRBD2 (5 bases). Germline CDR1 reads MGHDK; CDR2 reads SYGVNS. V was cut by 10 bases and J by 0 bases, with 13 bases left in between. The CDR3 extends over 14 amino acids. CDR3 coding DNA: TGTGCCACCACAGCGGCAGGCTCCTACAATGAGCAGTTCTTC. This gives the protein CATTAAGSYNEQFF.

Comment on this clonotype: A single base separates this from a much larger clone, so it may be a read error. J is TRBJ2-1 and V is TRBV11-3; D possibly corresponds to TRBD2 (5 bases). Between the trimmed V and J ends, which lost 1 base and 12 bases, there was a span of 10 bases. This CDR3 contains 12 residues. Germline lookup yields CDR1 SGHNT and CDR2 YENEEA. CDR3 in amino acids: CASSLVAGVQFF. Written as DNA, the CDR3 is TGTGCCAGCAGCTTAGTGGCGGGTGTGCAGTTCTTC. The whole variable domain, filled in from reference TRBV11-3 and TRBJ2-1, reads EAGVVQSPRYKIIEKKQPVAFWCNPISGHNTLYWYLQNLGQGPELLIRYENEEAVDDSQLPKDRFSAERLKGVDSTLKIQPAELGDSAVYLCASSLVAGVQFFGPGTRLTVL.

This clonotype came up many times. The chain uses TRBV19 and TRBJ1-5, with D uncertain. V was pared by 3 bases and J by 6 bases, with 9 bases between. The germline gives CDR1 LNHDA, CDR2 SQIVND (reference sequence). The CDR3 runs to 13 residues. CDR3: CASSIGYGQPQHF. DNA of the CDR3: TGTGCCAGTAGTATTGGGTATGGTCAGCCCCAGCATTTT. The full variable domain, its missing parts supplied by reference TRBV19 and TRBJ1-5, is DGGITQSPKYLFRKEGQNVTLSCEQNLNHDAMYWYRQDPGQGLRLIYYSQIVNDFQKGDIAEGYSVSREKKESFPLTVTSAQKNPTAFYLCASSIGYGQPQHFGDGTRLSIL.

Notes on this clonotype: A much bigger clone sits one base away, suggesting this may be a read error. Because the CDR3 is missing its conserved closing phenylalanine or tryptophan, this is likely a read error. The chain has TRBV6-5 and TRBJ2-3; D gene unclear. Trimming stripped 4 bases from V and 3 bases from J, with 8 bases between. From germline, CDR1 is MNHEY and CDR2 SVGAGI. The CDR3 loop spans 13 amino acids. Here the CDR3 DNA reads TGTGCCAGCAGTTTTTCCATGACAGATACGCAGTATCTT. Protein sequence: CASSFSMTDTQYL.

The V call is TRBV7-9, the J call TRBJ1-2; D ambiguous. V was trimmed by 5 bases and J by 7 bases, leaving 11 bases between them. CDR1 is SEHNR and CDR2 is FQNEAQ in the germline V gene (reference sequence). The CDR3 has 12 residues. CDR3 residues: CASSPSGFGYTF. CDR3 in DNA: TGTGCCAGCAGCCCTAGTGGGTTTGGCTACACCTTC.

This clonotype was seen a single time. This chain connects TRBV29-1 to TRBJ1-4; 7 bases map to TRBD1. The CDR3 sequence is 15 residues long. Germline V CDR1 and CDR2: SQVTM, ANQGSEA. V was clipped by 0 bases and J by 5 bases; unmatched bases: 6. DNA of the CDR3: TGCAGCGTTGAAGATAAGGGACAGCTGAATGAAAAACTGTTTTTT. This translates into CSVEDKGQLNEKLFF.

This clonotype was seen at least ten times. J is TRBJ2-1 and V is TRBV24-1, with TRBD1 matching over 8 bases. CDR1 is KGHDR, CDR2 SFDVKD, per germline. This CDR3 region has 16 residues. Unmatched junction bases numbered 5, after V lost 2 bases and J lost 3 bases. In DNA, the CDR3 is TGTGCCACCAGTGATTCCGACAGGGGTCGCTACAATGAGCAGTTCTTC. Protein: CATSDSDRGRYNEQFF.

The chain combines TRBV5-1 with TRBJ2-1, with 15 bases identical to TRBD2. The CDR3 is made up of 16 amino acids. J gave up 5 bases and V 3 bases, and 3 bases lay outside the gene matches. The germline CDR1 and CDR2 sequences are SGHRS and YFSETQ. The CDR3 loop reads CASSWTSGRVHNEQFF. The CDR3 DNA follows: TGCGCCAGCAGCTGGACTAGCGGGAGGGTCCACAATGAGCAGTTCTTC.

This clonotype was picked up one time. The chain has TRBV9 and TRBJ1-3; unclear D gene. V was shortened by 4 bases and J by 10 bases, with 9 bases between the two germline ends. CDR1 is SGDLS, CDR2 YYNGEE, per germline. The CDR3 covers 11 residues. CDR3 nucleotide sequence: TGTGCCAGCAGCAAAGGAGGGACCATATATTTT. This gives the protein CASSKGGTIYF. Looking up the rest from reference TRBV9 and TRBJ1-3 gives the full variable domain: DSGVTQTPKHLITATGQRVTLRCSPRSGDLSVYWYQQSLDQGLQFLIQYYNGEERAKGNILERFSAQQFPDLHSELNLSSLELGDSALYFCASSKGGTIYFGEGSWLTVV.

V is TRBV24-1 and J is TRBJ2-3; tentative D call: TRBD1 (5 bases). Trimming took 4 bases from V and 0 from J, leaving 7 bases between them. Germline CDR1 and CDR2: KGHDR and SFDVKD. The CDR3 spans 14 residues. The CDR3 DNA reads TGTGCCACCAGTGACACAGGTAGCACAGATACGCAGTATTTT. Translated, it gives CATSDTGSTDTQYF.

This sequence joins TRBV6-2 or TRBV6-3 and TRBJ1-5; D gene unclear. The V and J ends lost 3 bases and 1 base respectively, with 7 bases between them. Germline lookup yields CDR1 MNHEY and CDR2 SVGEGT. The CDR3 length is 14 residues. The CDR3 coding sequence is TGTGCCAGCAGTTATTCGTCCAGCAATCAGCCCCAGCATTTT. Protein: CASSYSSSNQPQHF.

This clonotype was counted many times. CDR3 bases: TGCAGTGCTAGAGTGGGGGGGGACACAGTCGCTATAGGCTATGGCTACACCTTC. This codes for CSARVGGDTVAIGYGYTF. The chain combines TRBV20-1 with TRBJ1-2; weak D call: TRBD1 (6 bases). The V end lost 1 base, the J end lost 4 bases, and 25 bases lay between the germline ends. The germline V gene encodes CDR1 DFQATT and CDR2 SNEGSKA (reference sequence). This CDR3 comprises 18 residues.

There are many counts of this clonotype. The V and J genes are TRBV20-1 and TRBJ2-3, with 7 nucleotides matching TRBD2. Germline CDR1 reads DFQATT; CDR2 reads SNEGSKA (reference sequence). CDR3 size: 16 residues. J was trimmed by 8 bases and V by 0 bases; bases with no gene match: 14. The CDR3 is CSAREPGLLQKGTQYF. DNA of the CDR3: TGCAGTGCTAGAGAACCGGGACTACTCCAAAAGGGTACGCAGTATTTT.

This clonotype was picked up many times. This chain joins TRBV29-1 and TRBJ2-7, with TRBD2 matching over 11 bases. There are 15 residues in the CDR3. From germline, CDR1 is SQVTM and CDR2 ANQGSEA. Germline trimming cut 3 bases from V and 4 bases from J; bases unmatched to any gene: 8. As DNA, the CDR3 is TGCAGCGTTGACGGTCTAGCGGGAGGCGGGTACGAGCAGTACTTC. It translates to CSVDGLAGGGYEQYF.

The gene calls are TRBV20-1 and TRBJ2-1, with D perhaps being TRBD1 or TRBD2 (5 bases each). The V gene's germline CDR1 is DFQATT and CDR2 SNEGSKA (reference sequence). The V and J ends lost 3 bases and 3 bases respectively, with 9 bases between them. The CDR3 sequence is 13 residues long. DNA for the CDR3: TGCAGTGCTAGGTGGGGGATCTACAATGAGCAGTTCTTC. Protein product: CSARWGIYNEQFF.

Notes on this clonotype: A much larger clone differs by one base, so this may be a read error. This sequence joins TRBV5-1 and TRBJ2-7; 10 bases match TRBD2. The CDR3 loop spans 16 amino acids. Germline V gene lookup returns CDR1 SGHRS and CDR2 YFSETQ. CDR3 residues: CACSGRLAGAGYEQYF. The CDR3 nucleotides are TGCGCCTGCAGCGGCCGACTAGCGGGCGCCGGCTACGAGCAGTACTTC.

This clonotype showed up just a few times. CDR3 loop: CASSLRTGFGANVLTF. The CDR3 DNA is TGTGCCAGCAGCCTACGAACAGGTTTCGGGGCCAACGTCCTGACTTTC. The chain is built from TRBV3-1 and TRBJ2-6; the D gene is possibly TRBD1 (5 bases). Germline CDR1 reads LGHDT; CDR2 reads YNNKEL (reference sequence). V shed 4 bases and J shed 4 bases, with 14 bases lying between them. This CDR3 region has 16 residues.